The 16 T cell receptor beta chains in this list originate from one sample, sequenced in a study of response to subunit inactivated influenza vaccine. MiXCR, applied by TCRdb to the RT-PCR reads, yields one record per CDR3 protein. The sample yields roughly 780,000 distinct CDR3 sequences, approximately 17% seen once. The sequenced sample was PBMCs from blood, obtained 5 days after vaccination. Receptors originate from a man aged 50-59 years who received an inactivated influenza vaccine.

This clonotype was seen more than once but under ten times. This chain links TRBV14 with TRBJ2-1, with D hard to call. The V gene lost 0 bases and the J gene lost 2 bases, with 8 bases spanning the gap. The germline gives CDR1 SGHDN, CDR2 FVKESK. CDR3 length: 15 residues. CDR3 nucleotide sequence: TGTGCCAGCAGCCAAGATTACAGCGCCTACAATGAGCAGTTCTTC. Protein product: CASSQDYSAYNEQFF.

The rearrangement joins TRBV7-9 to TRBJ1-3; D ambiguous. Germline V gene sequence: CDR1 SEHNR, CDR2 FQNEAQ (reference sequence). Deletions cut 8 bases from V and 0 bases from J, with 11 bases between. The CDR3 is made up of 14 amino acids. CDR3 DNA: TGTGCCAGCGGCGACCTAAACTCTGGAAACACCATATATTTT. Translation: CASGDLNSGNTIYF. Supplemented by reference TRBV7-9 and TRBJ1-3, the full variable domain reads DTGVSQNPRHKITKRGQNVTFRCDPISEHNRLYWYRQTLGQGPEFLTYFQNEAQLEKSRLLSDRFSAERPKGSFSTLEIQRTEQGDSAMYLCASGDLNSGNTIYFGEGSWLTVV.

This clonotype has a handful of counts. The chain links TRBV27 to TRBJ2-3; 7 positions match TRBD1. Germline V gives CDR1 MNHEY, CDR2 SMNVEV (reference sequence). The CDR3 runs 16 residues. With 4 bases clipped from V and 7 bases from J, the junction kept 14 bases outside the gene matches. CDR3 loop: CASSSSTGTTLNTQYF. In nucleotides, the CDR3 is TGTGCCAGCAGTTCATCGACAGGGACCACACTAAATACGCAGTATTTT.

V is TRBV20-1 and J is TRBJ1-1; possibly TRBD1 for D (6 bases). The CDR3 sequence is 13 residues long. Per the germline V gene, CDR1 is DFQATT and CDR2 is SNEGSKA (reference sequence). Trimming stripped 2 bases from V and 6 bases from J, with 13 bases between. The CDR3, as DNA: TGCAGTGCTAGAATCGGGGGCAAGGCTGAAGCTTTCTTT. It codes for CSARIGGKAEAFF.

This clonotype was recorded a few times. This chain links TRBV10-3 with TRBJ2-3; tentatively, D is TRBD2 (6 bases). The CDR3 has 17 amino acids. V was trimmed by 4 bases and J by 5 bases, leaving 22 bases between them. The germline V gene has CDR1 ENHRY and CDR2 SYGVKD. The CDR3 sequence: CAISGWSPGGPRDTQYF. The CDR3 nucleotides read TGTGCCATCAGTGGATGGTCTCCAGGAGGGCCCAGAGATACGCAGTATTTT.

The chain recombines TRBV4-3 with TRBJ1-1; D call uncertain. Trimming cost V 0 bases and J 3 bases, with 8 bases left between them. CDR1 is LGHNA and CDR2 is YSLEER in the germline V gene. There are 14 residues in the CDR3. This chain's CDR3 is CASSQDAQDTEAFF. In nucleotides, the CDR3 is TGCGCCAGCAGCCAAGATGCGCAGGACACTGAAGCTTTCTTT.

The DNA of the CDR3 is TGTGCCAGCAGGACCGACAGGGTGAATTCACCCCTCCACTTT. It codes for CASRTDRVNSPLHF. V and J are TRBV6-2 or TRBV6-3 and TRBJ1-6; 7 nucleotides match TRBD1. Germline V gene sequence: CDR1 MNHEY, CDR2 SVGEGT. This CDR3 comprises 14 residues. V lost 6 bases, J lost 7 bases, and 6 bases stayed unmatched.

This chain connects TRBV4-2 to TRBJ1-6; D is perhaps TRBD1 (5 bases). The CDR3 is 15 amino acids. Germline loops: CDR1 LGHNA, CDR2 YNFKEQ. V was cut by 0 bases and J by 8 bases, with 11 bases left in between. The DNA of the CDR3 is TGTGCCAGCAGCCAAGATGGAGGGGCGGATTCACCCCTCCACTTT. This codes for CASSQDGGADSPLHF.

This clonotype was detected a few times. The chain uses TRBV18 and TRBJ2-7; D is unclear. The CDR3 length is 14 residues. Per the germline V gene, CDR1 is KGHSH and CDR2 is LQKENI. The V gene lost 3 bases and the J gene lost 0 bases, with 9 bases spanning the gap. The CDR3: CASSPMGNSYEQYF. Here the CDR3 DNA reads TGTGCCAGCTCACCTATGGGGAACTCCTACGAGCAGTACTTC.

This clonotype was seen a few times. V is TRBV5-1 and J is TRBJ2-1; D is unclear. The CDR3 has 16 amino acids. Germline V CDR1 and CDR2: SGHRS, YFSETQ. Trimming removed 0 bases from V and 0 bases from J, with 10 bases in between. In DNA form, the CDR3 reads TGCGCCAGCAGCTTGGGTAGGACCAGCTCCTACAATGAGCAGTTCTTC. Protein sequence: CASSLGRTSSYNEQFF.

The chain combines TRBV12-3 or TRBV12-4 with TRBJ2-1; 8 positions agree with TRBD2. Trimming took 4 bases from V and 5 from J; bases not matched to a gene: 7. The CDR3 loop spans 15 amino acids. CDR3 sequence (DNA): TGTGCCAGCAGTTCAGCCGGGACTAGAAACAATGAGCAGTTCTTC. Translating gives CASSSAGTRNNEQFF.

There are a few counts of this clonotype. CDR3 DNA sequence: TGTGCCAGCAGCTTAGTTGTCTTAGCGGGAATTTACTACGAGCAGTACTTC. It is translated as CASSLVVLAGIYYEQYF. The gene calls are TRBV11-3 and TRBJ2-7, with TRBD2 matching 8 bases. The CDR3 contains 17 residues. Germline trimming cut 1 base from V and 3 bases from J; bases unmatched to any gene: 11. In germline, CDR1 is SGHNT, CDR2 YENEEA.

The CDR3 here is CASSQDLLSYGYTF. CDR3 nucleotide sequence: TGCGCCAGCAGCCAAGATCTTTTAAGCTATGGCTACACCTTC. This chain connects TRBV4-3 to TRBJ1-2; the D is unclear. The CDR3 loop spans 14 amino acids. Deletions cut 0 bases from V and 4 bases from J, with 9 bases between. Germline values: CDR1 LGHNA, CDR2 YSLEER.

This clonotype occurred a few times. This rearrangement joins TRBV5-1 to TRBJ2-1; 7 positions agree with TRBD1. V trimming: 4 bases; J trimming: 12 bases; junction bases outside the gene matches: 7. This CDR3 region has 12 residues. Germline V gene sequence: CDR1 SGHRS, CDR2 YFSETQ. CDR3 loop: CASSPDRIWQFF. The CDR3 region has the DNA TGCGCCAGCAGCCCGGACAGGATTTGGCAGTTCTTC.

The J gene is TRBJ1-5, the V gene TRBV4-2; D is perhaps TRBD1 (6 bases). V lost 4 bases, J lost 0 bases, and 22 bases lay in between. Germline-derived CDR1 and CDR2 are LGHNA and YNFKEQ. The length of the CDR3 is 19 residues. Here the CDR3 reads CASSRESLTGLYSNQPQHF. In nucleotides, the CDR3 is TGTGCCAGCAGCCGCGAATCCCTGACAGGTTTGTATAGCAATCAGCCCCAGCATTTT.

This clonotype appeared a single time. V and J are TRBV7-2 and TRBJ2-2; maybe TRBD1 (6 bases). In germline, CDR1 is SGHTA, CDR2 FQGNSA. The CDR3 has 17 residues. The ends were cut back, 5 bases at V and 1 base at J, with 17 bases in the middle. CDR3: CASSQPRQAGNTGELFF. DNA of the CDR3: TGTGCCAGCAGCCAACCACGACAGGCCGGGAACACCGGGGAGCTGTTTTTT. The full variable domain, completed using reference TRBV7-2 and TRBJ2-2, is GAGVSQSPSNKVTEKGKDVELRCDPISGHTALYWYRQSLGQGLEFLIYFQGNSAPDKSGLPSDRFSAERTGGSVSTLTIQRTQQEDSAVYLCASSQPRQAGNTGELFFGEGSRLTVL.